This TCR beta chain was identified in a study of sequential checkpoint blockade in melanoma. Study as a whole: Maintenance nivolumab came after either treatment sequence.

In this sample, this clone turned up many times. Libraries were prepared by immunoSEQ multiplex PCR; TCRdb keeps only in-frame clonotypes and omits some of them. The sample yields roughly 36,000 clones, 30% to 40% seen once. Germline V gives CDR1 ENHRY, CDR2 SYGVKD. V was clipped by 2 bases and J by 4 bases, with 12 bases between them. This CDR3 contains 14 residues. Specified treatment: randomized to nivolumab then ipilimumab (arm A) or the reverse (arm B). DNA-damaging chemotherapy had not been given to any patient beforehand. V usage is TRBV10-3 and J usage is TRBJ2-7, with a weak D call TRBD2 (6 bases). Source: tumor tissue (inferred from file names), taken from a patient given nivolumab and ipilimumab in sequence. This sequence was found in a human donor with melanoma. The CDR3 spells CAISERIGGYEQYF. The CDR3 nucleotides are TGTGCCATCAGTGAGAGGATTGGGGGGTACGAGCAGTACTTC.